The following is a T cell receptor beta chain sequence with its context. Its cognate antigen is unknown. The data stem from a study of T cell responses to AZD1222 COVID-19 vaccine. Study results and limitations: Among vaccine-associated CD4 TCRs, coverage spanned spike, with dominance at 160-218 and 743-854. There were mostly white British donors and more females than males, and clonal diversity was possibly underestimated. Reportedly, nearly half the spike-specific TCRs target unmutated variant regions. The study found Spike-specific TCR breadth and depth rose after two AZD1222 doses.

This table comes from immunoSEQ multiplex PCR, and its TCRdb copy is limited to in-frame clones, with some not included. The sample contains under 150,000 clones, 88% of which appear only once. V lost 3 bases and J lost 0, with 14 bases in between. CDR1 is SGHRS, CDR2 YFSETQ, per germline. This CDR3 contains 16 residues. The clonotype originates from an adult in good health. Sequenced material: peripheral blood, taken on day 0 of MenACWY control vaccination. The chain combines TRBV5-1 with TRBJ2-3; D may be TRBD2 (5 bases). CDR3 DNA: TGCGCCAGCAGCTATAGGACTCGGGAAAGCACAGATACGCAGTATTTT. It codes for CASSYRTRESTDTQYF.